This T cell receptor (beta chain) was recorded in a study of blood T cell repertoires in COVID-19. V lost 0 bases, J lost 6 bases, and 17 bases lay in between. Germline lookup yields CDR1 GTSNPN and CDR2 SVGIG (reference sequence). This CDR3 region has 15 residues. Produced via immunoSEQ multiplex PCR; TCRdb's table is partial and in-frame only. In the table there are some 150,000 clones, 70% to 85% of which are singletons. The TCR comes from a woman of 80 years or more with acute or convalescent COVID-19. The rearrangement uses TRBV30 and TRBJ1-1; TRBD1 is a possible D gene (6 bases). Input material: peripheral blood. In DNA, the CDR3 is TGTGCCTGGAGTGTGGGGGCCCAGAGCAGCGCTGAAGCTTTCTTT. Its protein is CAWSVGAQSSAEAFF. Looking up the rest from reference TRBV30 and TRBJ1-1 gives the full variable domain: SQTIHQWPATLVQPVGSPLSLECTVEGTSNPNLYWYRQAAGRGLQLLFYSVGIGQISSEVPQNLSASRPQDRQFILSSKKLLLSDSGFYLCAWSVGAQSSAEAFFGQGTRLTVV.